This entry lists 9 T cell receptor beta chains sequenced from one sample in a study of high-grade serous ovarian cancer treatment subgroups (dated by TCRdb to the early 2020s). Collection of tumor samples took place before definitive surgery or chemotherapy. Libraries were constructed by the immunoSEQ multiplex PCR assay. Held by TCRdb, this immuneACCESS table contains in-frame sequences only and omits some clones. Under half of the omission traces to an unresolved V gene where checked; the cause of the rest is unknown. Within this sample are more than 35,000 clones, with about four fifths of them counted one time only. Jointly, the top ten make up about 3% of the sample. The sequenced material came from tumor tissue. Every receptor here comes from a human donor with high-grade serous ovarian cancer.

This sequence joins TRBV7-2 and TRBJ2-5; 7 bases align to TRBD1. The V gene end was trimmed by 5 bases and the J gene end by 5 bases; junction bases not matched to a gene: 11. Looked up from germline, CDR1 is SGHTA and CDR2 is FQGNSA. The CDR3 is 15 amino acids. The chain's CDR3 is CASSLRTGRAETQYF. The DNA for the CDR3 is TGTGCCAGCAGCCTAAGGACAGGACGGGCGGAGACCCAGTACTTC.

V is TRBV7-9 and J is TRBJ1-1; D uncertain. Between the trimmed V and J ends, which lost 1 base and 1 base, there was a span of 7 bases. This CDR3 comprises 14 residues. Germline V gene sequence: CDR1 SEHNR, CDR2 FQNEAQ (reference sequence). The CDR3 is CASSLGGGNTEAFF. The CDR3 DNA reads as TGTGCCAGCAGCTTAGGCGGCGGGAACACTGAAGCTTTCTTT.

The V gene is TRBV9, the J gene TRBJ2-7; weak D call: TRBD1 (7 bases). The CDR3 is 16 residues long. Trimming took off 3 bases at V and 5 bases at J, with 21 bases between the two ends. Germline assignment: CDR1 SGDLS and CDR2 YYNGEE. In DNA form, the CDR3 reads TGTGCCAGCAGCGCGGCCCTCCAGGGGGGAAACGACGAGCAGTACTTC. This sequence encodes CASSAALQGGNDEQYF.

This rearrangement joins TRBV19 to TRBJ2-2, with D perhaps given as TRBD1 or TRBD2 (6 bases each). Germline V gene sequence: CDR1 LNHDA, CDR2 SQIVND (reference sequence). The CDR3 has 15 residues. V was pared by 5 bases and J by 3 bases, with 13 bases between. CDR3 coding DNA: TGTGCCAGTAGTCGAAGGGGGGCCGACACCGGGGAGCTGTTTTTT. Translation gives CASSRRGADTGELFF.

The chain combines TRBV2 with TRBJ1-2, with D perhaps matching TRBD1 (5 bases). Per germline, CDR1 SNHLY and CDR2 FYNNEI. The germline V and J ends were trimmed by 9 bases and 3 bases, with 17 bases remaining between them. The CDR3 has 14 amino acids. In DNA form, the CDR3 reads TGTGCCAGGATACGGGGGAGGGGACACTATGGCTACACCTTC. Its protein is CARIRGRGHYGYTF.

The V call is TRBV28, the J call TRBJ2-1, with 7 bases lining up with TRBD2. Germline V lookup: CDR1 MDHEN, CDR2 SYDVKM. The CDR3 consists of 15 residues. V lost 0 bases and J lost 6; bases outside the gene matches: 5. CDR3 coding DNA: TGTGCCAGCAGTTTATGGGGCGGACTAGGCAATGAGCAGTTCTTC. Translated, it gives CASSLWGGLGNEQFF.

The chain is built from TRBV10-2 and TRBJ2-1; D is undetermined. The CDR3 length is 14 residues. V lost 8 bases and J 3 bases, leaving 14 bases between the germline ends. CDR1 and CDR2 from the germline V gene are WSHSY and SAAADI. DNA of the CDR3: TGCGCCAGCTCTAGATCCCGGAACTACAATGAGCAGTTCTTC. It is translated as CASSRSRNYNEQFF.

This clone was seen only once. The chain employs TRBV10-3 and TRBJ2-1; 10 nucleotides align to TRBD2. Trimming at V came to 6 bases and at J to 2 bases, leaving 4 bases not matched to a gene. CDR1 is ENHRY, CDR2 SYGVKD, per germline. This CDR3 contains 15 residues. The CDR3 region is CAISSGTSAYNEQFF. CDR3 sequence (DNA): TGTGCCATCAGCTCCGGGACTAGCGCCTACAATGAGCAGTTCTTC.

CDR3 DNA sequence: TGTGCCAGCACCAACCGGAGGGCCGATACGCAGTATTTT. Its translation is CASTNRRADTQYF. The chain couples TRBV6-5 to TRBJ2-3, with D possibly TRBD2 on 6 matching bases. From germline, CDR1 is MNHEY and CDR2 SVGAGI. CDR3 size: 13 residues. Trimming left V 7 bases short and J 6 bases short, with 14 bases between.